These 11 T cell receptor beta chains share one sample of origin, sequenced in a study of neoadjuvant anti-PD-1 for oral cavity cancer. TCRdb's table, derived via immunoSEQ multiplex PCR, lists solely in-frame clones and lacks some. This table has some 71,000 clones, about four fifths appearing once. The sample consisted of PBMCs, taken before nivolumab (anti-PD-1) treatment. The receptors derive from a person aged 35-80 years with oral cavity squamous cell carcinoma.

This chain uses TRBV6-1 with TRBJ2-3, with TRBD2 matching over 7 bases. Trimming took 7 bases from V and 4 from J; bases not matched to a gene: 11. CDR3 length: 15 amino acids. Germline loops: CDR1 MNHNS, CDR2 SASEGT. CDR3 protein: CASTILPGGPDTQYF. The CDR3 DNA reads TGTGCCAGCACCATTCTCCCGGGAGGCCCAGATACGCAGTATTTT.

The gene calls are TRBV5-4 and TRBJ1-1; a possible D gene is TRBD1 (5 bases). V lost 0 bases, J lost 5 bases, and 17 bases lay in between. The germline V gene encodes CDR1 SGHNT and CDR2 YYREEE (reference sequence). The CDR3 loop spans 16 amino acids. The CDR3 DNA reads TGTGCCAGCAGCTTGGATTTTCGGGGGGTGGGGACTGAAGCTTTCTTT. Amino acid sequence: CASSLDFRGVGTEAFF.

The CDR3 DNA reads as TGTGCCAGTAGTATCCGACCCACGGGACTCCAAGAGACCCAGTACTTC. Its translation: CASSIRPTGLQETQYF. This chain connects TRBV19 to TRBJ2-5; D possibly corresponds to TRBD2 (6 bases). Germline CDR1 is LNHDA and CDR2 is SQIVND (reference sequence). The CDR3 totals 16 residues. V was cut by 3 bases and J by 1 base, with 15 bases left in between. The whole variable domain, filled in from reference TRBV19 and TRBJ2-5, reads DGGITQSPKYLFRKEGQNVTLSCEQNLNHDAMYWYRQDPGQGLRLIYYSQIVNDFQKGDIAEGYSVSREKKESFPLTVTSAQKNPTAFYLCASSIRPTGLQETQYFGPGTRLLVL.

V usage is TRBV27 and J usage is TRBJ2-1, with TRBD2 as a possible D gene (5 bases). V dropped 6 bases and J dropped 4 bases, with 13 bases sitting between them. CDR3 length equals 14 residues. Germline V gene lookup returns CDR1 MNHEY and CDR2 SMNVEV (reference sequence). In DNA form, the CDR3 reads TGTGCCAGCAGCGCGGGCGCCGGGTACAATGAGCAGTTCTTC. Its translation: CASSAGAGYNEQFF.

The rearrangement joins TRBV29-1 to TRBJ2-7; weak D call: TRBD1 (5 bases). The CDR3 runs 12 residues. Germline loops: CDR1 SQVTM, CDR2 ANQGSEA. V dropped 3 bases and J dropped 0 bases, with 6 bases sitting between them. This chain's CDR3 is CSVDRASYEQYF. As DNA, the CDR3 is TGCAGCGTTGACAGGGCCTCCTACGAGCAGTACTTC.

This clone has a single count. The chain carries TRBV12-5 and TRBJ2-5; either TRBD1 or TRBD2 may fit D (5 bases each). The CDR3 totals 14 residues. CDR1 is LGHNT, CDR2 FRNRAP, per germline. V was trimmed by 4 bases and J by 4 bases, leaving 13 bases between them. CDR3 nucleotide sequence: TGTGCTAGTGGTTCAGGGACCTTAGGAGAGACCCAGTACTTC. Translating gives CASGSGTLGETQYF.

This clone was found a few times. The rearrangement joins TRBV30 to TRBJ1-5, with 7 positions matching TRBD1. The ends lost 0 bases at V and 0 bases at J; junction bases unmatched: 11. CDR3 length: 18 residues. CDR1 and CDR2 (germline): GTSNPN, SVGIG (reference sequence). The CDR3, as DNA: TGTGCCTGGAGTGTAATGGGCAGGGGGGGATATAGCAATCAGCCCCAGCATTTT. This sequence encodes CAWSVMGRGGYSNQPQHF.

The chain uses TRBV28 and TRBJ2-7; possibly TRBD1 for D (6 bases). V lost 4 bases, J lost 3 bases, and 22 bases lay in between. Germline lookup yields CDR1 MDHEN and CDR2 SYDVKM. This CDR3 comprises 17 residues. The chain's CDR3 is CASSSELGRGLGYEQYF. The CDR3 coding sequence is TGTGCCAGCAGTTCCGAACTGGGCAGGGGATTAGGCTACGAGCAGTACTTC. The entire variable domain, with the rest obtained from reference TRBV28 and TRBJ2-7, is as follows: DVKVTQSSRYLVKRTGEKVFLECVQDMDHENMFWYRQDPGLGLRLIYFSYDVKMKEKGDIPEGYSVSREKKERFSLILESASTNQTSMYLCASSSELGRGLGYEQYFGPGTRLTVT.

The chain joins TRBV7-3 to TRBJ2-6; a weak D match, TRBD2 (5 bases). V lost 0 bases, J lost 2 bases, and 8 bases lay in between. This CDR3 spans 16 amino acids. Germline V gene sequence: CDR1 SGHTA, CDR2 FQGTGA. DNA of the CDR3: TGTGCCAGCAGCTTAACGAGGGCCCCTGGGGCCAACGTCCTGACTTTC. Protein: CASSLTRAPGANVLTF.

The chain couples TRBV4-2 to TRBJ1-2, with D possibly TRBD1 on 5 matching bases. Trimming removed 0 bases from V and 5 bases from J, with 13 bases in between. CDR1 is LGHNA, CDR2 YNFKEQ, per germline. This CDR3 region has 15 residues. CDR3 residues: CASSQDRDPPYGYTF. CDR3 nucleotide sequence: TGTGCCAGCAGCCAAGATCGGGACCCCCCTTATGGCTACACCTTC.

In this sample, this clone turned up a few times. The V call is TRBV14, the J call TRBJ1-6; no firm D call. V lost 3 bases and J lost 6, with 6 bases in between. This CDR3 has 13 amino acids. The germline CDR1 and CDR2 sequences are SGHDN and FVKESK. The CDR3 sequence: CASSHLRNSPLHF. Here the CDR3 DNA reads TGTGCCAGCAGCCATTTGCGTAATTCACCCCTCCACTTT.